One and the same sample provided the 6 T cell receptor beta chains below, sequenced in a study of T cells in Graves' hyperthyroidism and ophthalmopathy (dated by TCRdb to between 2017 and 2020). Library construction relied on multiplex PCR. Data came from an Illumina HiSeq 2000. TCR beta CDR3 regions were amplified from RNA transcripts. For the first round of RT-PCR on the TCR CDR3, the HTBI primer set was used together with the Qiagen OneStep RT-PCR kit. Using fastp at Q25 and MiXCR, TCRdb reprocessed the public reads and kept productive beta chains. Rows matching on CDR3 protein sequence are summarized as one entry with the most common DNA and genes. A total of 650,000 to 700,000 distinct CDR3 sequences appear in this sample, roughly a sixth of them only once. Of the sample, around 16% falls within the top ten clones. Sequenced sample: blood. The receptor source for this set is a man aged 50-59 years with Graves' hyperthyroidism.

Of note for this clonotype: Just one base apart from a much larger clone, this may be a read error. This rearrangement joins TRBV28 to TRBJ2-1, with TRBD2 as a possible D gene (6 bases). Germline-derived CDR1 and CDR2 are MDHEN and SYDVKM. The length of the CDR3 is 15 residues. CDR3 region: CASSLLANNNNERFF. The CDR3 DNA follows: TGTGCCAGCAGTTTACTAGCGAACAATAACAATGAGCGGTTCTTC.

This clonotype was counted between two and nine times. The CDR3 DNA follows: TGCGCCAGCAGCCAAGATCCCCCCTCCTCGAACACTGAAGCTTTCTTT. Translated: CASSQDPPSSNTEAFF. This chain connects TRBV4-3 to TRBJ1-1; D not certain. Deletions cut 0 bases from V and 1 base from J, with 12 bases between. CDR1 and CDR2 (germline): LGHNA, YSLEER. This CDR3 region has 16 residues.

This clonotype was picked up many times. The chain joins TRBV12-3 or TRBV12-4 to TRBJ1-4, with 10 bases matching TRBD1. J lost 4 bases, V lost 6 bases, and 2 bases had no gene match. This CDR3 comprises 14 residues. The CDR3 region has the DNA TGTGCCAGCAGCCGGGACAGGGGTAATGAAAAACTGTTTTTT. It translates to CASSRDRGNEKLFF.

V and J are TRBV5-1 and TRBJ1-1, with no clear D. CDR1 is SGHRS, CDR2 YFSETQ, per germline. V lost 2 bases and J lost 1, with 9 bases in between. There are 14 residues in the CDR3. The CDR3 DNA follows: TGCGCCAGCAGCTTTACGGTGGGGAACACTGAAGCTTTCTTT. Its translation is CASSFTVGNTEAFF.

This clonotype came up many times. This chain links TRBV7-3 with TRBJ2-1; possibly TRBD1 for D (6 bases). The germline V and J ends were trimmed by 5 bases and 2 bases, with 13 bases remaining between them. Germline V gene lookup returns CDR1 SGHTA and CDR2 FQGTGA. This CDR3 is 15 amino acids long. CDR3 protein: CASSPRGEPYNEQFF. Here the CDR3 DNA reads TGTGCCAGCAGCCCCAGGGGAGAACCCTACAATGAGCAGTTCTTC.

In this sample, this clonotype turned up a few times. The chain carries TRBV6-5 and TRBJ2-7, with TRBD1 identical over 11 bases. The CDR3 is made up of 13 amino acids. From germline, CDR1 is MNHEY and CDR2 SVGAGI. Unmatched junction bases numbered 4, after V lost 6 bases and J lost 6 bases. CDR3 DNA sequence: TGTGCCAGCAGCCCGGGACAGGGGGTCGAGCAGTACTTC. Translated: CASSPGQGVEQYF.